This T cell receptor (beta chain) stems from a study of T cells after yellow fever vaccination (dated by TCRdb to between 2019 and 2020). Study-level background: Staining for CD3, CD45RA, CCR7 and CD95 was used to sort memory subsets (EM, EMRA, CM and Tscm) on a BD FACS Aria III. Bulk TCR alpha and beta repertoires were sequenced longitudinally to track T-cell clones before and after primary and booster YFV17D yellow fever vaccination. Two healthy male donors, one aged 18 to 29 and one aged 30 to 39 years, were included in the cohort. The SMART-Seq v4 Ultra Low Input RNA kit was used to prepare libraries from fractions with low cell numbers. Bulk PBMC replicates and cell subsets were isolated from blood drawn at multiple timepoints before and after both primary and secondary immunization. Memory subsets were sorted on days 0, 15 and 45 and at 18 months after primary vaccination, and on days 0, 15 and 45 after the 30-year booster.

What the authors observed across the whole study: Only two donors were included in the study, so the extent to which the findings can be generalized is limited. A small fraction of clonotypes appeared in both the CD4 and CD8 compartments, likely as a result of convergent recombination. The secondary T-cell response was weaker than the primary response but faster, peaking on day 5 instead of day 15. On day 0, almost all vaccine-responding clonotypes were below detection in the sorted memory subsets. FACS-sorted repertoires could contain abundant contaminating clonotypes from the bulk population, so computational filtering was required. After the booster, most of the clones that had expanded following primary vaccination were detected again (around 97% of CD4 and around nine tenths of CD8), which suggests that memory was broadly maintained.

The treatment or condition label of this sample denotes: live attenuated yellow fever vaccine strain. A standard Ficoll-Paque protocol was used to isolate PBMCs from peripheral blood. RNA from sorted memory subsets was extracted with the RNeasy Micro Kit. Reading the germline V gene (reference sequence) gives CDR1 GTSNPN and CDR2 SVGIG. Its CDR3 holds 13 amino acids, cysteine through phenylalanine. Just CDR3 DNA is preserved here, 39 bases in frame from base 1. V is cut by 1 base and J by 4 bases, and the space between the germline ends is 11 bases. TCR cDNA was synthesized by 5'RACE template switching, through which a universal primer site and unique molecular identifiers were introduced. Priming for cDNA synthesis came from both the TCR alpha and TCR beta constant segments. Two PCR steps were used to amplify libraries, with sample barcodes and sequencing adapters being added in the second step. Sequencing of libraries was performed on Illumina HiSeq 2500 (2x100 bp) or NovaSeq (2x150 bp). The source study handled its data this way. MIGEC was used to demultiplex reads and collapse the reads into UMI consensus sequences, and MiXCR was used for V(D)J alignment. Using edgeR on replicate PBMC samples, clonotypes were called vaccine-responding if FDR was below 0.01 and the log2 fold change was above 5 up to day 15. Bulk clonotypes were assigned CD4 or CD8 identity according to which sequenced CD4 or CD8 repertoire held them at higher abundance. To estimate the distribution of each clone across memory phenotypes, clonotype frequencies in memory subsets were weighted by FACS-sorted cell numbers. TCRdb reworked the public reads: Q25 trimming with fastp, MiXCR clone assembly, productive beta chains retained. Rows matching on CDR3 protein sequence are summarized as one entry with the most common DNA and genes. TCRdb, not the original authors, processed these V and J calls. The sample table contains 46,000 or so distinct CDR3 sequences; only one count was recorded for roughly 6.4% of them. The ten largest make up roughly 10% of the sample.

The table lists this clonotype with many counts. Base qualities are missing; no much larger clone stands one base away. Sequencing used PBMCs, either bulk or a sorted T-cell subset (CD4+, CD8+, memory, or dextramer-sorted; not recorded which), obtained 45 days after the yellow fever booster vaccination. This receptor chain uses TRBV30 and TRBJ2-7; tentative D gene TRBD1, with 6 bases matching. The TCR was taken from a man aged 25-45 years who received the YFV17D yellow fever vaccine. For the CDR3, the sequence is CAWSDLTGYEQYF. The sequence in DNA is TGTGCCTGGAGTGACCTCACAGGGTACGAGCAGTACTTC.